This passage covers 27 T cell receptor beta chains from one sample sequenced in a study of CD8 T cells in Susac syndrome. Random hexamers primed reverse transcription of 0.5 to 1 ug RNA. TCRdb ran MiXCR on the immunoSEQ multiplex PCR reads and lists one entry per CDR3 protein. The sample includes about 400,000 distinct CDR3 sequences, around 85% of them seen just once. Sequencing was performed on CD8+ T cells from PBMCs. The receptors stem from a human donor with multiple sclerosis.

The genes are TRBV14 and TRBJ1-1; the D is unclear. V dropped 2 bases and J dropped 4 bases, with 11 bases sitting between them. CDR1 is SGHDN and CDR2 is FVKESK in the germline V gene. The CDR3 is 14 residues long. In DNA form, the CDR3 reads TGTGCCAGCAGCCAAATCGGGAAGGGCACTGAAGCTTTCTTT. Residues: CASSQIGKGTEAFF.

This CDR3 reads CASSVETGVTGELFF. The CDR3 DNA sequence: TGTGCCAGCAGCGTAGAGACAGGGGTCACCGGGGAGCTGTTTTTT. V and J are TRBV9 and TRBJ2-2; TRBD1 agrees at 8 bases. The CDR3 loop spans 15 amino acids. With 0 bases clipped from V and 4 bases from J, the junction kept 2 bases outside the gene matches. Germline-derived CDR1 and CDR2 are SGDLS and YYNGEE. Full variable domain (remainder filled in from reference TRBV9 and TRBJ2-2): DSGVTQTPKHLITATGQRVTLRCSPRSGDLSVYWYQQSLDQGLQFLIQYYNGEERAKGNILERFSAQQFPDLHSELNLSSLELGDSALYFCASSVETGVTGELFFGEGSRLTVL.

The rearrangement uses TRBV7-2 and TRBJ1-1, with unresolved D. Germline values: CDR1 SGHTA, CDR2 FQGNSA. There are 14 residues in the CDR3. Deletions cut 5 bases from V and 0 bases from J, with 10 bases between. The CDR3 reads CASSGYEMNTEAFF. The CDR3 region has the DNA TGTGCCAGCAGCGGATACGAGATGAACACTGAAGCTTTCTTT.

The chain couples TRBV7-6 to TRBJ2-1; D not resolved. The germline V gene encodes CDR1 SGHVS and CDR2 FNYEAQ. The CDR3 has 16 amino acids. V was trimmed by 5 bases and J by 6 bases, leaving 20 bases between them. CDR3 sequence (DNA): TGTGCCAGCAGCATGAATCTGGGGTTCGAGGCCAATGAGCAGTTCTTC. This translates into CASSMNLGFEANEQFF.

Here the CDR3 reads CARGDYNEQFF. CDR3 coding DNA: TGTGCACGGGGGGACTACAATGAGCAGTTCTTC. This chain links TRBV6-1 with TRBJ2-1; TRBD2 agrees at 7 bases. Germline CDR1 and CDR2: MNHNS and SASEGT. The CDR3 runs 11 residues.

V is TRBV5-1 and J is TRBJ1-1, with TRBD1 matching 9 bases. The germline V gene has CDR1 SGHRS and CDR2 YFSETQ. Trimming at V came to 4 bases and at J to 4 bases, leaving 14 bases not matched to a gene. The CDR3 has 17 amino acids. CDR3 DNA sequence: TGCGCCAGCAGCGCCGCTCACAGGGGGCGGTTGAGCACTGAAGCTTTCTTT. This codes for CASSAAHRGRLSTEAFF.

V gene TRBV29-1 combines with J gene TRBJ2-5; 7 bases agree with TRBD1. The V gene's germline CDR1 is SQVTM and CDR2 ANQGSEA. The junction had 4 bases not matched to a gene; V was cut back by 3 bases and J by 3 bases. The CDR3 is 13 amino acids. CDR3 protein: CSVEADREETQYF. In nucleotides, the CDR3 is TGCAGCGTTGAGGCCGACAGGGAAGAGACCCAGTACTTC.

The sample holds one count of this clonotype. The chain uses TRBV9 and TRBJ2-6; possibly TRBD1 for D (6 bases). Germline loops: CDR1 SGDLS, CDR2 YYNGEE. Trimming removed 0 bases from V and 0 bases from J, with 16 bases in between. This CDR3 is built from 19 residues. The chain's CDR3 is CASSVEPGAINSGANVLTF. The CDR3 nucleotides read TGTGCCAGCAGCGTAGAACCAGGGGCCATTAACTCTGGGGCCAACGTCCTGACTTTC.

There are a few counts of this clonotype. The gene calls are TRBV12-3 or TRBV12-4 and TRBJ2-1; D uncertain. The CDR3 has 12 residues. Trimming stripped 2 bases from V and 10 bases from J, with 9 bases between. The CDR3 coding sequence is TGTGCCAGCAGTTTAATTGGCTCAGAGCAGTTCTTC. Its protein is CASSLIGSEQFF.

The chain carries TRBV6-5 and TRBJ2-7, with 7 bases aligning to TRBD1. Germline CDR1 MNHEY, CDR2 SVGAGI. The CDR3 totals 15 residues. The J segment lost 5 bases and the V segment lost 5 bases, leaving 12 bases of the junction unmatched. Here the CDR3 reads CASSGSGTAGDEQYF. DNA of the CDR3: TGTGCCAGCAGTGGTTCAGGGACAGCCGGAGACGAGCAGTACTTC.

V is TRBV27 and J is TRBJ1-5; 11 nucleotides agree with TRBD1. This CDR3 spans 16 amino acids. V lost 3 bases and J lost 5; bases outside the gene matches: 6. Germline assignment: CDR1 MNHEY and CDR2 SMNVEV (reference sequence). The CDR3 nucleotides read TGTGCCAGCAGTTTTATTGGGACAGGGGGGGATCAGCCCCAGCATTTT. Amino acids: CASSFIGTGGDQPQHF.

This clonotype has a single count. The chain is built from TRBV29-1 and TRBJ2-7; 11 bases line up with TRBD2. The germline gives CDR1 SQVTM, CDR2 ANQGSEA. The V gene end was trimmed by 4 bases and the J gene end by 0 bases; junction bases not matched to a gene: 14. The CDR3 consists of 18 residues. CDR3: CSVVVYSSGRPDSYEQYF. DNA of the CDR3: TGCAGCGTTGTTGTCTATTCTAGCGGGAGGCCAGACTCCTACGAGCAGTACTTC.

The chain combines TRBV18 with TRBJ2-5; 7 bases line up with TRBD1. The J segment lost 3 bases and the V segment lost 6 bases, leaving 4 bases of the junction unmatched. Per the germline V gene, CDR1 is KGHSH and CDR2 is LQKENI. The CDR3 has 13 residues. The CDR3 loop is CASSHRGEETQYF. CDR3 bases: TGTGCCAGCTCCCACAGGGGCGAAGAGACCCAGTACTTC. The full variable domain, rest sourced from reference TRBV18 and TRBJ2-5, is NAGVMQNPRHLVRRRGQEARLRCSPMKGHSHVYWYRQLPEEGLKFMVYLQKENIIDESGMPKERFSAEFPKEGPSILRIQQVVRGDSAAYFCASSHRGEETQYFGPGTRLLVL.

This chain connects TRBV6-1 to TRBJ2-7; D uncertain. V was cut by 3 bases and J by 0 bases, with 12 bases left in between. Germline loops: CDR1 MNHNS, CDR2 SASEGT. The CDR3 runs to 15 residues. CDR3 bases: TGTGCCAGCAGTGACCACAGAGTCAGCTCCTACGAGCAGTACTTC. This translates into CASSDHRVSSYEQYF.

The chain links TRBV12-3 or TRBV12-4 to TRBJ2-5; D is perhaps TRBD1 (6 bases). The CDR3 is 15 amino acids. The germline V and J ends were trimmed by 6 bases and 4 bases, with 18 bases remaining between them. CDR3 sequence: CASRILGGKPETQYF. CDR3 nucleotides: TGTGCCAGCAGAATACTAGGGGGTAAACCAGAGACCCAGTACTTC.

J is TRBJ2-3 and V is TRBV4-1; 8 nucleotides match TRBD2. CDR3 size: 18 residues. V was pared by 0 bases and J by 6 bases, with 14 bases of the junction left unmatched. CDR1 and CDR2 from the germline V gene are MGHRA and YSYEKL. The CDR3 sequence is CASSQDLISISGEDTQYF. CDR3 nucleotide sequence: TGCGCCAGCAGCCAAGATCTCATCAGTATTAGCGGGGAGGATACGCAGTATTTT.

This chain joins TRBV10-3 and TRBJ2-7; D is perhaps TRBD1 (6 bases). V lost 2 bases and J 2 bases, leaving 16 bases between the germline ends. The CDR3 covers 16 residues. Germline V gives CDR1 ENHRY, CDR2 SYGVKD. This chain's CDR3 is CAISEIGTPRAYEQYF. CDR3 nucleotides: TGTGCCATCAGTGAGATAGGGACACCGCGGGCCTACGAGCAGTACTTC.

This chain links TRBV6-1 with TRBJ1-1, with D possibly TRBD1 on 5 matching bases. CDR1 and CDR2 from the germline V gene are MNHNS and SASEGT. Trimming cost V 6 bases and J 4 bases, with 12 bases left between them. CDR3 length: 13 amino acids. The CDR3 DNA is TGTGCCAGCAGGACGGGACCGAGCACTGAAGCTTTCTTT. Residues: CASRTGPSTEAFF.

CDR3 residues: CASSPSGLVGMYGYTF. CDR3 in DNA: TGTGCCAGCTCACCCTCGGGCCTGGTGGGGATGTATGGCTACACCTTC. The chain recombines TRBV18 with TRBJ1-2, with D uncertain. CDR1 and CDR2 from the germline V gene are KGHSH and LQKENI. The length of the CDR3 is 16 residues. V was shortened by 3 bases and J by 5 bases, with 19 bases between the two germline ends.

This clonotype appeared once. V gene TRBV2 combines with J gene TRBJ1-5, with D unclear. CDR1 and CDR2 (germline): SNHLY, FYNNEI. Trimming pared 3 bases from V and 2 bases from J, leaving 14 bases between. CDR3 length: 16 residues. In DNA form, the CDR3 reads TGTGCCAGCAGTGAGGGCGAAGCGGGAGGCAATCAGCCCCAGCATTTT. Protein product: CASSEGEAGGNQPQHF.

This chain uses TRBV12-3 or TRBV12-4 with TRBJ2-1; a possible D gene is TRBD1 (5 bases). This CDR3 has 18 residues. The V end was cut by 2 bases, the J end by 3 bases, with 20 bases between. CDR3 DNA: TGTGCCAGCAGTTTAAAGTTCCCCAGGGTGCATGGCTACAATGAGCAGTTCTTC. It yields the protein CASSLKFPRVHGYNEQFF.

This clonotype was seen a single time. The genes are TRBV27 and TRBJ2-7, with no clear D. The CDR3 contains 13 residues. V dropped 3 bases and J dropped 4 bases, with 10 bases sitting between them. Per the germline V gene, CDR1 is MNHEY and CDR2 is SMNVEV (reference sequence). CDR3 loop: CASSLFTDYEQYF. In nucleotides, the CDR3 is TGTGCCAGCAGTTTGTTTACGGATTACGAGCAGTACTTC.

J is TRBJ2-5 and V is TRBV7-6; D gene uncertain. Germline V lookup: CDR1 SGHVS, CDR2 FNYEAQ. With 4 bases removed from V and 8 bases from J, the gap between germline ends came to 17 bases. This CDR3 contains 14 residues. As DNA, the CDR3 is TGTGCCAGCAGCTCGACAACGGCAGTTTATACCCAGTACTTC. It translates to CASSSTTAVYTQYF.

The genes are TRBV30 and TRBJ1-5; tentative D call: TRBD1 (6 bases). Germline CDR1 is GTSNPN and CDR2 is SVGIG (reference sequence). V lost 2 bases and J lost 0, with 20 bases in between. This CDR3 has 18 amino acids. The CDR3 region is CAWSRGTPGGYSNQPQHF. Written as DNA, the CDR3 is TGTGCCTGGAGTAGGGGGACCCCTGGAGGATATAGCAATCAGCCCCAGCATTTT.

CDR3 sequence: CASSLPGDGYYGYTF. The CDR3 DNA follows: TGTGCCAGCAGTTTACCGGGGGACGGCTACTATGGCTACACCTTC. This rearrangement joins TRBV28 to TRBJ1-2, with D maybe TRBD1 (5 bases). Trimming stripped 2 bases from V and 3 bases from J, with 13 bases between. This CDR3 has 15 residues. From germline, CDR1 is MDHEN and CDR2 SYDVKM.

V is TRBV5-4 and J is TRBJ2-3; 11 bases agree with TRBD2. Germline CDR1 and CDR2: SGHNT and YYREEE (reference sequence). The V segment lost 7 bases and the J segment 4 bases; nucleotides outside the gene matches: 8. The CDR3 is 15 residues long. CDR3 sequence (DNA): TGTGCCAGCGTGGAGGCTAGCGGGGGGCCAGATACGCAGTATTTT. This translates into CASVEASGGPDTQYF.

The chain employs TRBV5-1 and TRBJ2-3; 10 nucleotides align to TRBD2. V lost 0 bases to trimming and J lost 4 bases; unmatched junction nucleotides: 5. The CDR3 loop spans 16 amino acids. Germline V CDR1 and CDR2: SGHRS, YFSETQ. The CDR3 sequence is CASSLAASGGSDTQYF. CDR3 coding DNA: TGCGCCAGCAGCTTGGCGGCTAGCGGGGGCTCAGATACGCAGTATTTT. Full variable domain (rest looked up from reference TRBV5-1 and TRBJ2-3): KAGVTQTPRYLIKTRGQQVTLSCSPISGHRSVSWYQQTPGQGLQFLFEYFSETQRNKGNFPGRFSGRQFSNSRSEMNVSTLELGDSALYLCASSLAASGGSDTQYFGPGTRLTVL.